These T cell receptor beta chains were read from a single sample in a study of shared clonotypes between healthy human individuals. The repertoire was sequenced with immunoSEQ multiplex PCR; TCRdb's copy has only in-frame clones and lacks some. The table lists some 1.4 million clones, more than 95% of them singletons. The specimen sequenced was naive CD4+ T cells sorted from blood. The receptors derive from a man younger than 40 in good health. Both conserved end residues are part of each CDR3. Each record gives: D gene, V gene, clone size, J gene, CDR3 DNA, CDR3 protein. A D gene is named only where the DNA matches it firmly. Clone size appears in some rows only: once, few, many, or a class for an expanded clone.

d_call: TRBD1; v_call: TRBV9; clone_size: -; j_call: TRBJ2-2; cdr3_nt: TGTGCCAGCAGCGTAGCTCCTGGGACAGGGGTAGCCGGGGAGCTGTTTTTT; cdr3_aa: CASSVAPGTGVAGELFF
d_call: -; v_call: TRBV11-2; clone_size: -; j_call: TRBJ2-1; cdr3_nt: TGTGCCAGCAGCCCACACAGTGTGGGGGGAAGGTTGGTGAATGAGCAGTTCTTC; cdr3_aa: CASSPHSVGGRLVNEQFF
d_call: TRBD2; v_call: TRBV7-9; clone_size: -; j_call: TRBJ2-2; cdr3_nt: TGTGCCAGTTTAAGGCGGGAGGGCCTAGATTCGAACACCGGGGAGCTGTTTTTT; cdr3_aa: CASLRREGLDSNTGELFF
d_call: -; v_call: TRBV15; clone_size: -; j_call: TRBJ2-7; cdr3_nt: TGTGCCACCAGCAGGTACCGGGGTGAGTCCGAGCAGTACTTC; cdr3_aa: CATSRYRGESEQYF
d_call: TRBD2; v_call: TRBV28; clone_size: -; j_call: TRBJ2-6; cdr3_nt: TGTGCCAGCAGTTTAGGGAGAAGCGGGGAGCTCTCTGGGGCCAACGTCCTGACTTTC; cdr3_aa: CASSLGRSGELSGANVLTF
d_call: -; v_call: TRBV4-1; clone_size: -; j_call: TRBJ1-4; cdr3_nt: TGCGCCAGCACCCCGTTTAGGGGAACAACTAATGAAAAACTGTTTTTT; cdr3_aa: CASTPFRGTTNEKLFF
d_call: -; v_call: TRBV12-2; clone_size: -; j_call: TRBJ2-7; cdr3_nt: TGTGCAAGTCGCTTAGGAGGGGCAGCGGAGCCCTACGAGCAGTACTTC; cdr3_aa: CASRLGGAAEPYEQYF
d_call: -; v_call: TRBV27; clone_size: -; j_call: TRBJ2-5; cdr3_nt: TGTGCCACCCGCTCCAGGAGGACGGAGACCCAGTACTTC; cdr3_aa: CATRSRRTETQYF
d_call: -; v_call: TRBV21-1; clone_size: -; j_call: TRBJ2-1; cdr3_nt: TGTGCCAGCAGCAATGACGTGGGACAAAGGCGTAGCGGCCCCTCCTACAATGAGCAGTTCTTC; cdr3_aa: CASSNDVGQRRSGPSYNEQFF
d_call: TRBD2; v_call: TRBV4-2; clone_size: once; j_call: TRBJ2-7; cdr3_nt: TGTGCCAGCAGCCAAGAGGGACTAGCGGGAGTTGGCGAGCAGTACTTC; cdr3_aa: CASSQEGLAGVGEQYF
d_call: TRBD1; v_call: TRBV25-1; clone_size: once; j_call: TRBJ2-5; cdr3_nt: TGTGCCAGCAGTGAATCTGGGACAGGGGGGAAGACCCAGTACTTC; cdr3_aa: CASSESGTGGKTQYF
d_call: -; v_call: TRBV9; clone_size: -; j_call: TRBJ1-2; cdr3_nt: TGTGCCAGCAGCGTAGGTTTCCGGGGTGTCAGGGATGGCTATGGCTACACCTTC; cdr3_aa: CASSVGFRGVRDGYGYTF
d_call: -; v_call: TRBV5-1; clone_size: -; j_call: TRBJ1-1; cdr3_nt: TGCGCCAGCAGCCCCGTAGCGAACACTGAAGCTTTCTTT; cdr3_aa: CASSPVANTEAFF
d_call: TRBD1; v_call: TRBV15; clone_size: -; j_call: TRBJ2-5; cdr3_nt: TGTGCCACCAGCGGATCCTTCAGGGGGCGCCGCAGTTCCTACCAAGAGACCCAGTACTTC; cdr3_aa: CATSGSFRGRRSSYQETQYF
d_call: -; v_call: TRBV28; clone_size: -; j_call: TRBJ1-1; cdr3_nt: TGTGCCAGCAGTCGCTACGACCGACGGGCACAAGCTTTCTTT; cdr3_aa: CASSRYDRRAQAFF
d_call: TRBD1; v_call: TRBV19; clone_size: -; j_call: TRBJ2-3; cdr3_nt: TGTGCCAGTAGTGGGACAGGGGGCTCAGGGGATACGCAGTATTTT; cdr3_aa: CASSGTGGSGDTQYF
d_call: -; v_call: TRBV27; clone_size: -; j_call: TRBJ2-5; cdr3_nt: TGTGCCAGCAGTTTATCGATAAGAAAACAAGAGACCCAGTACTTC; cdr3_aa: CASSLSIRKQETQYF
d_call: -; v_call: TRBV20-1; clone_size: -; j_call: TRBJ2-1; cdr3_nt: TGCAGTACGGGGACCTACAATGAGCAGTTCTTC; cdr3_aa: CSTGTYNEQFF
d_call: -; v_call: TRBV15; clone_size: -; j_call: TRBJ1-4; cdr3_nt: TGTGCCACCAGCAGAGGACAGCTAACTAATGAAAAACTGTTTTTT; cdr3_aa: CATSRGQLTNEKLFF
d_call: TRBD1; v_call: TRBV5-1; clone_size: -; j_call: TRBJ2-7; cdr3_nt: TGCGCCAGCAGCTCATTAGTCGGGACAGGGGAAAACGAGCAGTACTTC; cdr3_aa: CASSSLVGTGENEQYF
d_call: TRBD2; v_call: TRBV9; clone_size: -; j_call: TRBJ2-4; cdr3_nt: TGTGCCAGCAGCGCTCACCCCCCCCAGACTAGCGGAACACAGTACTTC; cdr3_aa: CASSAHPPQTSGTQYF
d_call: -; v_call: TRBV11-2; clone_size: -; j_call: TRBJ2-7; cdr3_nt: TGTGCCAGCAGCGGATACAGGCGCGAGCAGTACTTC; cdr3_aa: CASSGYRREQYF
d_call: TRBD1; v_call: TRBV4-1; clone_size: -; j_call: TRBJ2-4; cdr3_nt: TGCGCCAGCAGCCCCGCCTACGGTGGGACAGGGGGCGCTTCTCGAAACATTCAGTACTTC; cdr3_aa: CASSPAYGGTGGASRNIQYF
d_call: -; v_call: TRBV5-1; clone_size: -; j_call: TRBJ2-7; cdr3_nt: TGCGCCAGCAGCTTGGTAGGCGGAACCTCTTACTTTTACGAGCAGTACTTC; cdr3_aa: CASSLVGGTSYFYEQYF
d_call: TRBD1; v_call: TRBV27; clone_size: once; j_call: TRBJ1-5; cdr3_nt: TGTGCCAGCAGTCGGACAGGGCGATCTAATCAGCCCCAGCATTTT; cdr3_aa: CASSRTGRSNQPQHF
d_call: -; v_call: TRBV6-1; clone_size: -; j_call: TRBJ2-7; cdr3_nt: TGTGCCAGCAGCGCTAGGACAGAGAGCTCCTACGAGCAGTACTTC; cdr3_aa: CASSARTESSYEQYF
d_call: -; v_call: TRBV2; clone_size: -; j_call: TRBJ2-7; cdr3_nt: TGTGCCTCGACATCGGACGGTACCTACGAGCAGTACTTC; cdr3_aa: CASTSDGTYEQYF
d_call: TRBD2; v_call: TRBV7-2; clone_size: -; j_call: TRBJ2-2; cdr3_nt: TGTGCCAGCAGCCCAACCTTGACTAGCGGGAGACGTAGCACCGGGGAGCTGTTTTTT; cdr3_aa: CASSPTLTSGRRSTGELFF
d_call: -; v_call: TRBV6-6; clone_size: -; j_call: TRBJ2-1; cdr3_nt: TGTGCCAGCAGCCCCTACAATGAGCAGTTCTTC; cdr3_aa: CASSPYNEQFF
d_call: TRBD1; v_call: TRBV27; clone_size: -; j_call: TRBJ1-2; cdr3_nt: TGTGCCAGCAGTTTATCTGGAGGACAGGTCGGCTATGGCTACACCTTC; cdr3_aa: CASSLSGGQVGYGYTF
d_call: -; v_call: TRBV6-1; clone_size: -; j_call: TRBJ2-3; cdr3_nt: TGTGCCAGCATTGGGGGGTCTAGCACAGATACGCAGTATTTT; cdr3_aa: CASIGGSSTDTQYF